The 27 T cell receptor beta chains reported below all come from one sample, sequenced in a study of cytomegalovirus exposure and HLA in healthy donors. The PCR had 60 Vbeta and 13 Jbeta primers. Repertoires were generated with immunoSEQ multiplex PCR, while TCRdb's copy carries only in-frame clones and drops some. The data contain approximately 150,000 clones, 70% to 80% of them singletons. The sequenced sample was PBMCs. The source is a man aged 18 to 30 in good health and CMV-seropositive.

This sequence joins TRBV7-9 and TRBJ2-2, with D possibly matching TRBD2 (5 bases). CDR1 SEHNR and CDR2 FQNEAQ come from the germline V gene (reference sequence). CDR3 length equals 14 residues. CDR3 in amino acids: CATAGAPGTGELFF. In nucleotides, the CDR3 is TGTGCTACAGCAGGCGCCCCGGGAACCGGGGAGCTGTTTTTT.

The V gene is TRBV19, the J gene TRBJ2-5; 9 bases are a match to TRBD1. The J call may be in error: the DNA end matches TRBJ2-7 better. Germline V gene sequence: CDR1 LNHDA, CDR2 SQIVND (reference sequence). The CDR3 consists of 15 residues. CDR3 nucleotide sequence: TGTGCCAGTAGTGCGGACAGGGGAAGGTCCTACGAGCAGTACTTC. Translating it yields CASSADRGRSYEQYF.

This chain links TRBV28 with TRBJ1-5; 8 bases are shared with TRBD1. Germline CDR1 reads MDHEN; CDR2 reads SYDVKM. CDR3 length: 13 residues. V gave up 6 bases and J gave up 7 bases; unmatched junction bases: 5. The chain's CDR3 is CASRSGGAQPQHF. The CDR3 DNA is TGTGCCAGCAGGTCAGGGGGCGCACAGCCCCAGCATTTT.

The chain carries TRBV19 and TRBJ1-2; 9 nucleotides match TRBD1. In germline, CDR1 is LNHDA, CDR2 SQIVND (reference sequence). J lost 7 bases, V lost 5 bases, and 5 bases had no gene match. The CDR3 is made up of 13 amino acids. CDR3 sequence: CASSLGTGSGYTF. DNA of the CDR3: TGTGCCAGTAGTTTAGGGACAGGGTCTGGCTACACCTTC.

This clone was detected a few times. The chain has TRBV5-4 and TRBJ2-1; 9 bases are shared with TRBD2. CDR3 length: 15 residues. The V segment lost 1 base and the J segment 9 bases; nucleotides outside the gene matches: 8. Germline V gene data show CDR1 as SGHNT and CDR2 as YYREEE (reference sequence). The CDR3 DNA is TGTGCCAGCAGCTTGAGGGCGGGGGGGCTCTTTGAGCAGTTCTTC. Its translation: CASSLRAGGLFEQFF.

The chain uses TRBV4-3 and TRBJ2-2; the D gene is possibly TRBD2 (6 bases). The ends were cut back, 3 bases at V and 6 bases at J, with 11 bases in the middle. CDR1 and CDR2 (germline): LGHNA, YSLEER. CDR3 length: 14 residues. CDR3 protein: CASSHVSSAGELFF. The CDR3 DNA reads as TGCGCCAGCAGCCATGTGTCTAGCGCCGGGGAGCTGTTTTTT.

The chain links TRBV29-1 to TRBJ2-2; 9 nucleotides match TRBD1. Germline V lookup: CDR1 SQVTM, CDR2 ANQGSEA. V was pared by 3 bases and J by 7 bases, with 3 bases of the junction left unmatched. The length of the CDR3 is 13 residues. The CDR3 DNA follows: TGCAGCGTTGAGGGGACAGGGTTCGGGGAGCTGTTTTTT. Encoded protein: CSVEGTGFGELFF.

The gene calls are TRBV6-1 and TRBJ1-6; 7 bases match TRBD1. Per germline, CDR1 MNHNS and CDR2 SASEGT. V lost 4 bases, J lost 3 bases, and 6 bases stayed unmatched. The CDR3 runs 16 residues. The CDR3 loop reads CASSAWRDSYNSPLHF. The CDR3 nucleotides are TGTGCCAGCAGTGCATGGAGGGACAGCTATAATTCACCCCTCCACTTT.

V gene TRBV15 combines with J gene TRBJ1-3, with TRBD1 identical over 8 bases. Losses at the gene ends were 3 bases for V and 0 bases for J; bases not matched to a gene: 10. The length of the CDR3 is 18 residues. Germline values: CDR1 LNHNV, CDR2 YYDKDF (reference sequence). The DNA of the CDR3 is TGTGCCACCAGCAGCGTCGCAGGGGGCCTTCTCTCTGGAAACACCATATATTTT. It specifies CATSSVAGGLLSGNTIYF.

The chain couples TRBV29-1 to TRBJ1-1; D is ambiguous. V was shortened by 4 bases and J by 0 bases, with 6 bases between the two germline ends. Germline assignment: CDR1 SQVTM and CDR2 ANQGSEA. The CDR3 sequence is 12 residues long. CDR3 DNA sequence: TGCAGCGTTGTACTGTTGAACACTGAAGCTTTCTTT. Amino acid sequence: CSVVLLNTEAFF.

The chain uses TRBV6-5 and TRBJ2-1, with 8 bases lining up with TRBD1. Per germline, CDR1 MNHEY and CDR2 SVGAGI. V lost 3 bases and J lost 7; bases outside the gene matches: 11. The CDR3 is 16 residues long. Here the CDR3 DNA reads TGTGCCAGCAGTTATTCCGGGACAGGCGATATGAATGAGCAGTTCTTC. This gives the protein CASSYSGTGDMNEQFF.

In its sample, this clone was seen once. CDR3 in amino acids: CASSLGGHAANYGYTF. CDR3 bases: TGTGCCAGCAGCCTAGGCGGCCACGCCGCTAACTATGGCTACACCTTC. The chain couples TRBV5-6 to TRBJ1-2, with D unclear. Looked up from germline, CDR1 is SGHDT and CDR2 is YYEEEE. The ends were cut back, 4 bases at V and 0 bases at J, with 16 bases in the middle. The CDR3 is made up of 16 amino acids. Looking up the rest from reference TRBV5-6 and TRBJ1-2 gives the full variable domain: DAGVTQSPTHLIKTRGQQVTLRCSPKSGHDTVSWYQQALGQGPQFIFQYYEEEERQRGNFPDRFSGHQFPNYSSELNVNALLLGDSALYLCASSLGGHAANYGYTFGSGTRLTVV.

This clone was recorded once. The chain is built from TRBV19 and TRBJ1-3, with a weak D call TRBD1 (6 bases). V gave up 6 bases and J gave up 4 bases, with 10 bases separating them. Germline CDR1 LNHDA, CDR2 SQIVND (reference sequence). This CDR3 is 13 amino acids long. CDR3 amino acids: CASSRDIGNTIYF. The CDR3 DNA reads as TGTGCCAGTAGCCGGGACATCGGAAACACCATATATTTT.

This rearrangement joins TRBV30 to TRBJ2-7; 9 positions agree with TRBD1. The CDR3 runs to 18 residues. CDR1 GTSNPN and CDR2 SVGIG come from the germline V gene (reference sequence). Unmatched junction bases numbered 13, after V lost 0 bases and J lost 1 base. The CDR3 nucleotides read TGTGCCTGGAGTGTACTCCTCCACGCCGGGACAGGGTCCTACGAGCAGTACTTC. This encodes CAWSVLLHAGTGSYEQYF.

V gene TRBV2 combines with J gene TRBJ1-3; no clear D. In germline, CDR1 is SNHLY, CDR2 FYNNEI. The CDR3 runs to 14 residues. Trimming left V 7 bases short and J 2 bases short, with 12 bases between. For the CDR3, the DNA is TGTGCCAGCACCGACCGGGTGGCTGGAAACACCATATATTTT. The encoded protein is CASTDRVAGNTIYF.

The chain has TRBV10-2 and TRBJ2-2; weak D call: TRBD2 (7 bases). The germline V and J ends were trimmed by 7 bases and 3 bases, with 15 bases remaining between them. CDR1 is WSHSY and CDR2 is SAAADI in the germline V gene. This CDR3 is built from 15 residues. The CDR3 nucleotides are TGCGCCAGCATTGGGGGGGCGCCGGACACCGGGGAGCTGTTTTTT. This encodes CASIGGAPDTGELFF.

This chain links TRBV6-5 with TRBJ1-1; D may be TRBD1 (5 bases). The germline V gene encodes CDR1 MNHEY and CDR2 SVGAGI. This CDR3 is built from 15 residues. V lost 4 bases, J lost 8 bases, and 20 bases lay in between. CDR3 protein: CASSSPFGGTQEAFF. The CDR3 DNA reads TGTGCCAGCAGTTCTCCCTTTGGGGGGACGCAAGAAGCTTTCTTT.

The gene calls are TRBV19 and TRBJ2-1, with 8 bases identical to TRBD1. The CDR3 consists of 14 residues. V lost 8 bases, J lost 8 bases, and 11 bases stayed unmatched. Germline CDR1 LNHDA, CDR2 SQIVND (reference sequence). The CDR3 loop reads CASGGRGLSDEQFF. The CDR3 DNA reads TGTGCCAGTGGAGGCAGGGGGCTTAGCGATGAGCAGTTCTTC.

In this sample, this clone turned up a few times. This sequence joins TRBV6-6 and TRBJ2-5, with D perhaps TRBD2 (5 bases). Germline CDR1 reads MNHNY; CDR2 reads SVGAGI (reference sequence). This CDR3 has 10 residues. Trimming took off 5 bases at V and 7 bases at J, with 5 bases between the two ends. For the CDR3, the DNA is TGTGCCAGCAGTGGAGGGACCCAGTACTTC. Translated: CASSGGTQYF.

J is TRBJ2-3 and V is TRBV29-1; 7 bases match TRBD2. Germline V lookup: CDR1 SQVTM, CDR2 ANQGSEA. The V segment lost 7 bases and the J segment 0 bases; nucleotides outside the gene matches: 7. This CDR3 region has 14 residues. The CDR3 is CSARGRGSTDTQYF. The CDR3 coding sequence is TGCAGCGCCCGAGGGAGGGGTAGCACAGATACGCAGTATTTT.

The CDR3 DNA is TGTGCCAGCAGCCTAGCGGGGGGAGATACGCAGTATTTT. Translation: CASSLAGGDTQYF. The chain couples TRBV5-4 to TRBJ2-3, with TRBD2 matching over 11 bases. Germline CDR1 is SGHNT and CDR2 is YYREEE (reference sequence). Trimming cost V 4 bases and J 5 bases; bases outside gene matches: 0. This CDR3 region has 13 residues.

For the CDR3, the DNA is TGTGCCATCAGGGCAGCAGGGAACAATGAGCAGTTCTTC. It encodes CAIRAAGNNEQFF. The V call is TRBV10-3, the J call TRBJ2-1; D possibly corresponds to TRBD1 (5 bases). The CDR3 sequence is 13 residues long. V lost 6 bases and J lost 5, with 11 bases in between. The germline V gene encodes CDR1 ENHRY and CDR2 SYGVKD.

The chain uses TRBV7-9 and TRBJ2-1, with 12 nucleotides matching TRBD2. Trimming took 5 bases from V and 8 from J; bases not matched to a gene: 4. The CDR3 has 14 amino acids. CDR1 is SEHNR, CDR2 FQNEAQ, per germline (reference sequence). The CDR3 DNA sequence: TGTGCCAGCAGCATCAGACTAGCGGGGGATGAGCAGTTCTTC. Protein sequence: CASSIRLAGDEQFF.

The V gene is TRBV19, the J gene TRBJ1-5, with TRBD1 matching 9 bases. CDR3 size: 16 residues. Germline V gene lookup returns CDR1 LNHDA and CDR2 SQIVND (reference sequence). Trimming at V came to 4 bases and at J to 3 bases, leaving 7 bases not matched to a gene. The CDR3 sequence: CASSTTDRGPNQPQHF. The CDR3 DNA follows: TGTGCCAGTAGTACGACGGACAGGGGACCCAATCAGCCCCAGCATTTT.

The chain is built from TRBV12-5 and TRBJ1-5, with 7 bases matching TRBD1. The V and J ends lost 3 bases and 1 base, in that order; junction bases with no gene match: 0. This CDR3 is built from 14 residues. Looked up from germline, CDR1 is LGHNT and CDR2 is FRNRAP. Here the CDR3 reads CASGLGGSNQPQHF. The CDR3 nucleotides are TGTGCTAGTGGTTTAGGGGGCAGCAATCAGCCCCAGCATTTT.

The chain uses TRBV19 and TRBJ2-3; D may be TRBD2 (5 bases). This CDR3 region has 14 residues. The V end lost 4 bases, the J end lost 4 bases, and 12 bases lay between the germline ends. The germline gives CDR1 LNHDA, CDR2 SQIVND (reference sequence). The CDR3 spells CASSRSVGADTQYF. The CDR3 nucleotides read TGTGCCAGTAGTAGGAGCGTCGGGGCAGATACGCAGTATTTT.

The genes are TRBV5-1 and TRBJ1-6; D call uncertain. CDR1 SGHRS and CDR2 YFSETQ come from the germline V gene. This CDR3 spans 13 amino acids. The V end lost 4 bases, the J end lost 11 bases, and 13 bases lay between the germline ends. The CDR3 sequence: CASSPFPEAPLHF. As DNA, the CDR3 is TGCGCCAGCAGCCCTTTTCCGGAGGCACCCCTCCACTTT.